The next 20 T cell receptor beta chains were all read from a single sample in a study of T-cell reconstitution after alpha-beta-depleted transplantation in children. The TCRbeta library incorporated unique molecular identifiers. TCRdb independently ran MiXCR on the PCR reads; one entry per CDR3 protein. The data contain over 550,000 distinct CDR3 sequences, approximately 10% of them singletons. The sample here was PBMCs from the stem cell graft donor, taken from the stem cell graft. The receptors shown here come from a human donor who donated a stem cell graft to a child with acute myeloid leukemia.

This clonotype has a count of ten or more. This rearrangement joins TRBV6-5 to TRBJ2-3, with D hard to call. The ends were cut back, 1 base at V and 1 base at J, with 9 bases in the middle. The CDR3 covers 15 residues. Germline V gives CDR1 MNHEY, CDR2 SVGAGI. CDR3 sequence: CASSYLGAGTDTQYF. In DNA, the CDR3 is TGTGCCAGCAGTTACTTAGGCGCGGGCACAGATACGCAGTATTTT.

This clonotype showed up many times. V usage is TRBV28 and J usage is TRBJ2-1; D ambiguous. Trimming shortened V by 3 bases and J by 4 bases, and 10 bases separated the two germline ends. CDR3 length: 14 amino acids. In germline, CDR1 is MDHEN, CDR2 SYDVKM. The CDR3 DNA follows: TGTGCCAGCAGTTTCGGGCAGAGTTACAATGAGCAGTTCTTC. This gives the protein CASSFGQSYNEQFF.

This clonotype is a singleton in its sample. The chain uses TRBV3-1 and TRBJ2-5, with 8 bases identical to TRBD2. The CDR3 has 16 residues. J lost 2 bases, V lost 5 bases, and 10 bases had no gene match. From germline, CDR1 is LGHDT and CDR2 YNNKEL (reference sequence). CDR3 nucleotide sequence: TGTGCCAGCAGCAACCCTCCTAGCGGGTCTCAAGAGACCCAGTACTTC. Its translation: CASSNPPSGSQETQYF.

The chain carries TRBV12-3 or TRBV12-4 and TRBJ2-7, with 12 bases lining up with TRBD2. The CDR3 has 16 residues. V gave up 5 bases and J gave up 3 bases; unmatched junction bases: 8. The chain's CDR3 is CASSPETSGRVYEQYF. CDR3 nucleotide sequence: TGTGCCAGCAGTCCGGAGACTAGCGGGAGAGTCTACGAGCAGTACTTC.

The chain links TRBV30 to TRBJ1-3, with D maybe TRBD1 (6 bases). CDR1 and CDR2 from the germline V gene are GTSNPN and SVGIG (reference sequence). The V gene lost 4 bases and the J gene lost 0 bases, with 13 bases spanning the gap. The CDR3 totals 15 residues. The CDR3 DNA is TGTGCCTGGACAGGGGAATCGTACTCTGGAAACACCATATATTTT. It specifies CAWTGESYSGNTIYF.

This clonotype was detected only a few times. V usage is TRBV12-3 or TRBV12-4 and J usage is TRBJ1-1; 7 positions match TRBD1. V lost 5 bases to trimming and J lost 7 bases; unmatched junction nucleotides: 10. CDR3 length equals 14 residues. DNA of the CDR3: TGTGCCAGCAGTAACCCCGGGACAGCACGTGAAGCTTTCTTT. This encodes CASSNPGTAREAFF.

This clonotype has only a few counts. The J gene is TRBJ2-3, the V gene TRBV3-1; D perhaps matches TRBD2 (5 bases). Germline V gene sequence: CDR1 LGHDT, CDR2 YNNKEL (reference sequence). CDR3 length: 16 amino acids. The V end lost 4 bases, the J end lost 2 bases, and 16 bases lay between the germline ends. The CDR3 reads CASSPGAARFTDTQYF. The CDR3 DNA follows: TGTGCCAGCAGCCCCGGAGCGGCGCGCTTCACAGATACGCAGTATTTT.

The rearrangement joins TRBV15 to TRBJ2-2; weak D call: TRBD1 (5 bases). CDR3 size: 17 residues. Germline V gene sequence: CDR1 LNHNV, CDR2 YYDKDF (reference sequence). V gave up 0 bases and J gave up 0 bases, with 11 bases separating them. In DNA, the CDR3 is TGTGCCACCAGCAGAGAAGGGGCCAACCCGAACACCGGGGAGCTGTTTTTT. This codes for CATSREGANPNTGELFF.

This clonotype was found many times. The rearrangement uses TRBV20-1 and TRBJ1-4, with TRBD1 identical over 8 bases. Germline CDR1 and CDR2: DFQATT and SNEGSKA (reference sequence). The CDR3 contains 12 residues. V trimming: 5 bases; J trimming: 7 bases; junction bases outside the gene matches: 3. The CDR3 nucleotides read TGCAGTGCTGGGCAGGGGGCTGAAAAACTGTTTTTT. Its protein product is CSAGQGAEKLFF.

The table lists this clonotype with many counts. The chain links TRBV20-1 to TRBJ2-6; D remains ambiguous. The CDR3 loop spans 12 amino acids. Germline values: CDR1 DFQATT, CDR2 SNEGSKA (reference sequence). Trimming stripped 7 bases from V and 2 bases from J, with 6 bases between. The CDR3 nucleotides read TGCAGTGTTTTGCCTGGGGCCAACGTCCTGACTTTC. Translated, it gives CSVLPGANVLTF.

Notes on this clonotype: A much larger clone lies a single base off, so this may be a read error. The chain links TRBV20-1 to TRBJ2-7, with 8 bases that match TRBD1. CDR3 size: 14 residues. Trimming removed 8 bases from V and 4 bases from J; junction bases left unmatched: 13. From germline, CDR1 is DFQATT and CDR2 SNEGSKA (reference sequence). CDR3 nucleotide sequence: TGCAGTACTGAACCCGGACAGGGTACGTACGAGCAGTACTTC. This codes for CSTEPGQGTYEQYF.

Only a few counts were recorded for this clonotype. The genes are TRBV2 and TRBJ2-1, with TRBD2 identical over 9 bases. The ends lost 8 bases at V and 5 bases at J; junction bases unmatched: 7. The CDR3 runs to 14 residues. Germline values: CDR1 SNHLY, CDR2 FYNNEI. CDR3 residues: CASLRASGDNEQFF. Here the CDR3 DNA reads TGTGCCAGCCTTAGGGCTAGCGGGGACAATGAGCAGTTCTTC.

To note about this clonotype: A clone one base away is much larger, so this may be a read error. As DNA, the CDR3 is TGTGCCAGCAGCCCCCGGGGTAGCGGGTGGAGCTCCTACAATGAGCAGTTCTTC. Its protein is CASSPRGSGWSSYNEQFF. The chain uses TRBV11-2 and TRBJ2-1; 7 bases fit TRBD2. The V and J ends lost 5 bases and 0 bases, in that order; junction bases with no gene match: 13. This CDR3 has 18 residues. Germline V gives CDR1 SGHAT, CDR2 FQNNGV.

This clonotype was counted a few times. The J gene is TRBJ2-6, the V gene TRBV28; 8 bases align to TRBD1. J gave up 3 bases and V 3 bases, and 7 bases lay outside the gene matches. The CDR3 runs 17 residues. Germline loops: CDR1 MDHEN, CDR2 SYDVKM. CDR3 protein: CASSFGQGAGGANVLTF. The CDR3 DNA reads TGTGCCAGCAGTTTCGGGCAGGGGGCAGGTGGGGCCAACGTCCTGACTTTC.

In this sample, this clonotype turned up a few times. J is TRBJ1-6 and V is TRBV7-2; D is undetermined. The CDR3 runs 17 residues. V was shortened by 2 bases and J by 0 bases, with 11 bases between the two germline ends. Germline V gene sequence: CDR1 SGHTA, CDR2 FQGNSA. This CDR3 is CASSLKTGSSYNSPLHF. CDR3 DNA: TGTGCCAGCAGCTTAAAGACCGGAAGCTCCTATAATTCACCCCTCCACTTT.

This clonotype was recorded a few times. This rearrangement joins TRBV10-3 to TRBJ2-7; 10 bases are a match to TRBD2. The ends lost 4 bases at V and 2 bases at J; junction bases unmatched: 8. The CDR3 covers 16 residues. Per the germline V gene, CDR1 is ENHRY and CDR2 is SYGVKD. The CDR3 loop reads CAISVPEREGTYEQYF. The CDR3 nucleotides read TGTGCCATCAGTGTCCCCGAGCGGGAGGGGACCTACGAGCAGTACTTC.

CDR3 sequence reads: CASLRMASGSNEQFF. The CDR3 DNA sequence: TGTGCCAGCCTACGCATGGCTAGCGGGAGCAATGAGCAGTTCTTC. This chain links TRBV27 with TRBJ2-1, with 10 positions matching TRBD2. V lost 8 bases and J lost 6; bases outside the gene matches: 10. CDR3 length equals 15 residues. Looked up from germline, CDR1 is MNHEY and CDR2 is SMNVEV (reference sequence).

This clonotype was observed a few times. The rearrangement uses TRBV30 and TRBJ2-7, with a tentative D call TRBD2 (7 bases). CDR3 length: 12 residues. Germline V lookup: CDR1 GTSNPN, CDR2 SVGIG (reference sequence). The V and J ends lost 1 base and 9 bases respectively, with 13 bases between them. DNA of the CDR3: TGTGCCTGGAGTGGTTCAGGGGAGGGGCAGTACTTC. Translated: CAWSGSGEGQYF.

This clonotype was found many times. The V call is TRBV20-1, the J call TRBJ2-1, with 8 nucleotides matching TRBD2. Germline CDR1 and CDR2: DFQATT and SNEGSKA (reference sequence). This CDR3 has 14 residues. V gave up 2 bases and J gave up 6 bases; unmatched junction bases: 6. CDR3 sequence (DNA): TGCAGTGCTAGAAAAAACCTAGCGGGCAATGAGCAGTTCTTC. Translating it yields CSARKNLAGNEQFF.

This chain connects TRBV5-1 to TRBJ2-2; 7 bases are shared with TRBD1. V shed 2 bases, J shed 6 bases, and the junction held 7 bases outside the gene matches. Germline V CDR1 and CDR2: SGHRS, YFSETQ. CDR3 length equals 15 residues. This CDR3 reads CASSFDRVGSGELFF. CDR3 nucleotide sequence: TGCGCCAGCAGCTTTGACAGGGTAGGATCCGGGGAGCTGTTTTTT.